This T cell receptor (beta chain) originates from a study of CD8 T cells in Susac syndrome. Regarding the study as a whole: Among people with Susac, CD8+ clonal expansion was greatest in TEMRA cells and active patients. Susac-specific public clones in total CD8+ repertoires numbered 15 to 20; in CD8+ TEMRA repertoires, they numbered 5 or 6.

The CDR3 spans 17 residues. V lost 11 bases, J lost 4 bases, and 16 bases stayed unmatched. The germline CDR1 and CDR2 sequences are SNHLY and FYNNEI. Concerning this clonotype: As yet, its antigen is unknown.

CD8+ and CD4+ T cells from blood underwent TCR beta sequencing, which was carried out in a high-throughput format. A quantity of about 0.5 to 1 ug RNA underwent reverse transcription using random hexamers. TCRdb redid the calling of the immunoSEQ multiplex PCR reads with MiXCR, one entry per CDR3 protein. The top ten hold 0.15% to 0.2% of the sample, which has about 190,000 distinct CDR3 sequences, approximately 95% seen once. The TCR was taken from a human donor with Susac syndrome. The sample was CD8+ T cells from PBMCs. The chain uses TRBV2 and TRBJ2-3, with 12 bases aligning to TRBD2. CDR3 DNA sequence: TGTGCCCGCGGTACGGGATTGCTAGCGGGAGGGCCAGATACGCAGTATTTT. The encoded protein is CARGTGLLAGGPDTQYF. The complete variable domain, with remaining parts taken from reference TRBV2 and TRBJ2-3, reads EPEVTQTPSHQVTQMGQEVILRCVPISNHLYFYWYRQILGQKVEFLVSFYNNEISEKSEIFDDQFSVERPDGSNFTLKIRSTKLEDSAMYFCARGTGLLAGGPDTQYFGPGTRLTVL.